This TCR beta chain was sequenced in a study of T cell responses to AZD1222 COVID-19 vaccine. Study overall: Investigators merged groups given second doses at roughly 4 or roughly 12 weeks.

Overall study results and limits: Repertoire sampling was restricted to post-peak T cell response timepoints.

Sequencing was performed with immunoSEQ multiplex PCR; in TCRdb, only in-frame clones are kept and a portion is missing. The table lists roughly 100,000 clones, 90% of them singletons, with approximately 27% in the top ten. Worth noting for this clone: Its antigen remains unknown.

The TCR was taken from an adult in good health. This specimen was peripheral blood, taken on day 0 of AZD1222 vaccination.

CDR3 sequence: CASSLRESSYEQYF. The CDR3 region has the DNA TGTGCCAGCAGCTTACGGGAGAGCTCCTACGAGCAGTACTTC. The rearrangement links TRBV5-4 to TRBJ2-7; possibly TRBD2 for D (6 bases). Germline lookup yields CDR1 SGHNT and CDR2 YYREEE (reference sequence). CDR3 size: 14 residues. Deletions cut 2 bases from V and 0 bases from J, with 9 bases between.